This T cell receptor (beta chain) was identified in a study of T cells in Graves' hyperthyroidism and ophthalmopathy. Turning to the study itself: Blood from the periphery was taken at initial diagnosis, before any treatment.

TCR beta CDR3 sequences were amplified from RNA transcripts. Initially, a first-round RT-PCR of the TCR CDR3 employed the HTBI primer set. TCRdb itself ran the multiplex PCR reads through MiXCR, one entry per CDR3 protein. Among roughly 290,000 distinct CDR3 sequences listed, roughly 13% were seen once. The CDR3 covers 11 residues. Trimming pared 3 bases from V and 4 bases from J, leaving 2 bases between. In this sample, this clonotype turned up many times. The antigen is not known. For Graves' hyperthyroidism to be stable, ophthalmopathy could not progress within 18 months. The study's findings and limits: From stable hyperthyroidism, ophthalmopathy was separated by a 13 V-J model.

The clonotype originates from a woman in her thirties or forties with Graves' hyperthyroidism. Source material: blood. The V and J genes are TRBV12-3 or TRBV12-4 and TRBJ2-3; D unclear. The CDR3 here is CASSFADTQYF. The CDR3 DNA reads TGTGCCAGCAGTTTTGCAGATACGCAGTATTTT.